This T cell receptor beta chain was identified during a study of shared clonotypes between healthy human individuals. Assay execution took place at the deep level. The table came from immunoSEQ multiplex PCR; TCRdb's copy has only in-frame clones and leaves some out. The sample has a few million clones; under 97% are singletons. Turning to this clone: Its antigen is undetermined.

The CDR3 is 14 amino acids. CDR1 is SNHLY and CDR2 is FYNNEI in the germline V gene. The V segment lost 6 bases and the J segment 1 base; nucleotides outside the gene matches: 4. Study-level results: Among donors, clonotype sharing was expected to be affected by sequencing depth. Since donors were few, the genetic and exposure-history diversity represented was limited. Several donors had 4% to 5% of their naive CD4 clonotypes in common.

Sequenced input: naive CD4+ T cells sorted from blood. Subset described: CD45RA+ positively selected. The TCR was taken from a man in his late teens or twenties in good health. This rearrangement joins TRBV2 to TRBJ2-5, with 8 bases matching TRBD1. CDR3 protein: CASRPDRAQETQYF. In nucleotides, the CDR3 is TGTGCCAGCAGGCCGGACAGGGCCCAAGAGACCCAGTACTTC.